This paragraph covers one T cell receptor (beta chain) sequence. Its antigen is currently unknown. Trimming cost V 2 bases and J 4 bases, with 11 bases left between them. Germline V gene sequence: CDR1 GTSNPN, CDR2 SVGIG (reference sequence). This CDR3 region has 13 residues. This entry is derived from a study of CD8+ T cells in alopecia areata. Study-level background: Tofacitinib administration to treated patients was oral, at 5 to 10 mg twice daily. Tofacitinib lasted 6 to 18 months, then 6 months off drug. The study, taken as a whole, reports: Alopecia totalis/universalis scalp especially showed more expanded CD8+ clones than normal scalp. Normal skin's resident alphabeta T cells are sequenced alongside lesional scalp T cells.

As the sequencing template, cDNA was produced by extracting RNA and reverse transcribing it. Produced via immunoSEQ multiplex PCR; TCRdb's table is partial and in-frame only. The sample consists of 250,000 or so clones, approximately 61% of them appearing once. The chain is built from TRBV30 and TRBJ1-1; no firm D call. The source of this sequence is a human donor with alopecia areata. The sequencing used CD4+ T cells sorted from blood, collected at week 0. CDR3 in DNA: TGTGCCTGGAGTCTCAAGGGAACCACTGAAGCTTTCTTT. Amino acids: CAWSLKGTTEAFF.